Presented here are 14 T cell receptor beta chains from one specimen sequenced in a study of cytotoxic CD8 clonotypes in ibrutinib-treated CLL. Clones were sequenced by immunoSEQ multiplex PCR, and TCRdb holds only the in-frame ones, with some missing. The sample contains about 89,000 clones, around 73% of which appear only once. Sequencing used PBMCs, obtained after 12 months of ibrutinib treatment. The receptors shown here come from a human donor with chronic lymphocytic leukemia.

The gene calls are TRBV5-8 and TRBJ2-7, with TRBD2 as a possible D gene (5 bases). The V and J ends lost 6 bases and 3 bases respectively, with 16 bases between them. Germline CDR1 SGHTS, CDR2 YDEGEE. This CDR3 region has 14 residues. CDR3 region: CASTRGSDRYEQYF. The CDR3 DNA reads TGTGCCAGCACCCGAGGGTCAGACCGCTACGAGCAGTACTTC.

V is TRBV7-6 and J is TRBJ2-1; no clear D gene. In germline, CDR1 is SGHVS, CDR2 FNYEAQ. The CDR3 covers 12 residues. V dropped 0 bases and J dropped 10 bases, with 7 bases sitting between them. In DNA form, the CDR3 reads TGTGCCAGCAGCTTAGCAGGAACCGAGCAGTTCTTC. Translated, it gives CASSLAGTEQFF.

This clone has ten or more counts. The same CDR3 also results from other DNA sequences found in this sample. This chain joins TRBV5-1 and TRBJ2-6; a possible D gene is TRBD1 (6 bases). Germline V gene sequence: CDR1 SGHRS, CDR2 YFSETQ. With 0 bases removed from V and 0 bases from J, the gap between germline ends came to 10 bases. The CDR3 loop spans 17 amino acids. CDR3 bases: TGCGCCAGCAGCTTGGGACAGGTTTCCTCTGGGGCCAACGTCCTGACTTTC. Its translation is CASSLGQVSSGANVLTF.

This clone was seen a single time. The chain is built from TRBV11-2 and TRBJ2-7, with D perhaps TRBD2 (6 bases). Germline CDR1 and CDR2: SGHAT and FQNNGV. The CDR3 consists of 15 residues. V was pared by 6 bases and J by 5 bases, with 20 bases between. The CDR3 loop reads CASSPLGRGSDEQYF. CDR3 in DNA: TGTGCCAGCAGTCCCCTGGGGCGGGGCAGCGACGAGCAGTACTTC.

The chain combines TRBV27 with TRBJ2-6, with D perhaps matching TRBD1 (6 bases). The CDR3 consists of 17 residues. Trimming took off 3 bases at V and 0 bases at J, with 12 bases between the two ends. Germline V gives CDR1 MNHEY, CDR2 SMNVEV (reference sequence). DNA of the CDR3: TGTGCCAGCAGTTTGCAGGGGCCGGCCTCTGGGGCCAACGTCCTGACTTTC. Translated: CASSLQGPASGANVLTF.

The gene calls are TRBV5-1 and TRBJ2-3; D possibly corresponds to TRBD2 (6 bases). Germline CDR1 SGHRS, CDR2 YFSETQ. The V end lost 0 bases, the J end lost 3 bases, and 14 bases lay between the germline ends. The CDR3 contains 16 residues. For the CDR3, the DNA is TGCGCCAGCAGCTTGGCGGCGGGGCGGGGTACAGATACGCAGTATTTT. Translation gives CASSLAAGRGTDTQYF.

This clone has just one count. One end of the junction fails to match germline, which may point to a read error. The CDR3 region has the DNA TGTGCCAGCAGTCCCCGGGACAGGCCATACGAGCCGTACTTC. Protein: CASSPRDRPYEPYF. This sequence joins TRBV27 and TRBJ2-7; TRBD1 matches 8 bases. The CDR3 sequence is 14 residues long. CDR1 and CDR2 from the germline V gene are MNHEY and SMNVEV (reference sequence).

The CDR3: CASSESGNRQFF. Here the CDR3 DNA reads TGTGCCAGCAGTGAGTCAGGGAATAGGCAGTTCTTC. The chain carries TRBV6-4 and TRBJ2-1; TRBD1 might be the D (5 bases). Trimming removed 3 bases from V and 12 bases from J, with 12 bases in between. Germline CDR1 is MRHNA and CDR2 is SNTAGT. The length of the CDR3 is 12 residues.

This clone came up a few times. The V call is TRBV10-1, the J call TRBJ2-1; D may be TRBD1 or TRBD2 (5 bases each). Between the trimmed V and J ends, which lost 8 bases and 4 bases, there was a span of 15 bases. This CDR3 contains 14 residues. Germline V lookup: CDR1 WNHNN, CDR2 SYGVQD (reference sequence). CDR3 residues: CASGGLLGYNEQFF. In DNA, the CDR3 is TGCGCCAGCGGGGGTTTGCTTGGGTACAATGAGCAGTTCTTC.

The V gene is TRBV7-3, the J gene TRBJ1-1, with 10 positions matching TRBD1. J lost 4 bases, V lost 5 bases, and 7 bases had no gene match. The CDR3 is 15 residues long. Germline V lookup: CDR1 SGHTA, CDR2 FQGTGA. In DNA form, the CDR3 reads TGTGCCAGCAGCAAGACAGGGGGCGTTGGCACTGAAGCTTTCTTT. This encodes CASSKTGGVGTEAFF.

The CDR3 region is CAWSVRGFEQYF. CDR3 sequence (DNA): TGTGCCTGGAGTGTACGAGGGTTCGAGCAGTACTTC. This chain links TRBV30 with TRBJ2-7, with D perhaps matching TRBD2 (5 bases). CDR1 GTSNPN and CDR2 SVGIG come from the germline V gene (reference sequence). The ends were cut back, 0 bases at V and 6 bases at J, with 9 bases in the middle. CDR3 length: 12 residues.

The chain joins TRBV19 to TRBJ2-7; tentative D call: TRBD1 (5 bases). The V and J ends lost 3 bases and 2 bases respectively, with 8 bases between them. The V gene's germline CDR1 is LNHDA and CDR2 SQIVND (reference sequence). The CDR3 runs 13 residues. The CDR3 protein is CASSMGQPYEQYF. In nucleotides, the CDR3 is TGTGCCAGTAGTATGGGGCAACCCTACGAGCAGTACTTC.

This chain uses TRBV7-2 with TRBJ1-3; D unresolved. CDR1 and CDR2 (germline): SGHTA, FQGNSA. CDR3 length: 16 amino acids. Trimming cost V 5 bases and J 4 bases, with 18 bases left between them. DNA of the CDR3: TGTGCCAGCAGCCCCAATCCGGCCCCTGGGGGAAACACCATATATTTT. It codes for CASSPNPAPGGNTIYF. The variable domain in full, with the rest retrieved from reference TRBV7-2 and TRBJ1-3, is GAGVSQSPSNKVTEKGKDVELRCDPISGHTALYWYRQSLGQGLEFLIYFQGNSAPDKSGLPSDRFSAERTGGSVSTLTIQRTQQEDSAVYLCASSPNPAPGGNTIYFGEGSWLTVV.

The chain uses TRBV5-1 and TRBJ2-7; unclear D gene. The CDR3 is 14 amino acids. V was clipped by 0 bases and J by 3 bases, with 10 bases between them. CDR1 and CDR2 (germline): SGHRS, YFSETQ. The CDR3 region is CASSLDGRGYEQYF. The CDR3 DNA sequence: TGCGCCAGCAGCTTGGATGGCAGAGGCTACGAGCAGTACTTC. The complete variable domain, with remaining parts taken from reference TRBV5-1 and TRBJ2-7, reads KAGVTQTPRYLIKTRGQQVTLSCSPISGHRSVSWYQQTPGQGLQFLFEYFSETQRNKGNFPGRFSGRQFSNSRSEMNVSTLELGDSALYLCASSLDGRGYEQYFGPGTRLTVT.